Below, 2 T cell receptor beta chains from the same sample are listed, as sequenced in a study of cytomegalovirus exposure and HLA in healthy donors. Primers: 60 Vbeta forward and 13 Jbeta reverse. Libraries were prepared by immunoSEQ multiplex PCR; TCRdb keeps only in-frame clonotypes and omits some of them. The listing contains 200,000 to 250,000 clones. What was sequenced was PBMCs. These receptors all come from a woman in her thirties in good health and CMV-seropositive.

V gene TRBV11-2 combines with J gene TRBJ1-4; TRBD1 might be the D (6 bases). This CDR3 spans 15 amino acids. Germline loops: CDR1 SGHAT, CDR2 FQNNGV. Trimming removed 4 bases from V and 2 bases from J, with 11 bases in between. CDR3 nucleotides: TGTGCCAGCAGCTCCACAAGGGGGACTAATGAAAAACTGTTTTTT. Protein: CASSSTRGTNEKLFF.

CDR3 bases: TGCGCCAGCAGCCCGTTTCCACAGGGGCGCAATGAGCAGTTCTTC. It encodes CASSPFPQGRNEQFF. The chain is built from TRBV5-1 and TRBJ2-1, with 7 bases that match TRBD1. V lost 4 bases, J lost 6 bases, and 10 bases stayed unmatched. The CDR3 has 15 residues. Germline loops: CDR1 SGHRS, CDR2 YFSETQ.